The 17 T cell receptor beta chains below come from one sample, sequenced in a study of T cells after yellow fever vaccination. MiXCR, applied by TCRdb to the 5' RACE reads, yields one record per CDR3 protein. The sample has 110,000 to 150,000 distinct CDR3 sequences, approximately 6.6% seen once; the top ten hold under 0.8%. Material: CD4+ T cells sorted from PBMCs, obtained 10 days after the yellow fever booster vaccination. Every receptor here comes from a man aged 25-45 years who received the YFV17D yellow fever vaccine.

This clonotype was picked up many times. The chain joins TRBV6-5 to TRBJ2-3; D possibly corresponds to TRBD1 (5 bases). Germline-derived CDR1 and CDR2 are MNHEY and SVGAGI. The CDR3 runs to 14 residues. Trimming removed 2 bases from V and 4 bases from J, with 10 bases in between. CDR3 bases: TGTGCCAGCAGTTACAAGGGGTTCGCAGATACGCAGTATTTT. Translating it yields CASSYKGFADTQYF.

This clonotype has a count of ten or more. The chain couples TRBV7-3 to TRBJ2-2; possible D gene TRBD1, 5 bases. Germline CDR1 is SGHTA and CDR2 is FQGTGA. Trimming removed 0 bases from V and 6 bases from J, with 8 bases in between. The CDR3 has 14 residues. CDR3 DNA: TGTGCCAGCAGCTTAACCTCAGGGTCCGGGGAGCTGTTTTTT. Residues: CASSLTSGSGELFF.

This clonotype was recorded at least ten times. J is TRBJ2-7 and V is TRBV5-8; D is unresolved. The germline gives CDR1 SGHTS, CDR2 YDEGEE. Trimming shortened V by 1 base and J by 2 bases, and 7 bases separated the two germline ends. The CDR3 extends over 13 amino acids. DNA for the CDR3: TGTGCCAGCAGCTTGATTGACACCTACGAGCAGTACTTC. Its translation: CASSLIDTYEQYF.

Ten or more counts support this clonotype. The genes are TRBV5-1 and TRBJ2-7, with 8 nucleotides matching TRBD2. With V trimmed by 7 bases and J by 3 bases, 9 bases remained unmatched. Germline-derived CDR1 and CDR2 are SGHRS and YFSETQ. The CDR3 has 14 amino acids. CDR3 DNA: TGCGCCAGCTCCCGGGAGGGCCAGGTCTACGAGCAGTACTTC. Translation gives CASSREGQVYEQYF.

The table lists this clonotype with many counts. This chain uses TRBV7-2 with TRBJ2-5; D unresolved. The V gene's germline CDR1 is SGHTA and CDR2 FQGNSA. Trimming took off 2 bases at V and 2 bases at J, with 15 bases between the two ends. The length of the CDR3 is 16 residues. The CDR3 nucleotides are TGTGCCAGCAGCTTAAGTTCCGGACGCCGACAAGAGACCCAGTACTTC. Amino acids: CASSLSSGRRQETQYF.

This clonotype was detected many times. This rearrangement joins TRBV2 to TRBJ2-7, with TRBD2 matching over 12 bases. The length of the CDR3 is 15 residues. Germline trimming cut 6 bases from V and 1 base from J; bases unmatched to any gene: 4. Germline CDR1 reads SNHLY; CDR2 reads FYNNEI. CDR3 region: CASRRTSGKSYEQYF. CDR3 sequence (DNA): TGTGCCAGCAGACGGACTAGCGGGAAATCCTACGAGCAGTACTTC.

This clonotype was detected many times. V usage is TRBV7-2 and J usage is TRBJ2-1; 7 nucleotides align to TRBD2. Losses at the gene ends were 5 bases for V and 2 bases for J; bases not matched to a gene: 12. The length of the CDR3 is 17 residues. Per germline, CDR1 SGHTA and CDR2 FQGNSA. For the CDR3, the DNA is TGTGCCAGCAGCCGAAAGAGCGGGATAGACGCCTACAATGAGCAGTTCTTC. Its protein product is CASSRKSGIDAYNEQFF.

This clonotype was detected many times. The rearrangement links TRBV5-1 to TRBJ1-1, with TRBD1 as a possible D gene (6 bases). Trimming stripped 0 bases from V and 0 bases from J, with 12 bases between. Germline V gene lookup returns CDR1 SGHRS and CDR2 YFSETQ. The CDR3 has 16 residues. The CDR3 loop is CASSLALGQLNTEAFF. In nucleotides, the CDR3 is TGCGCCAGCAGCTTGGCCTTAGGACAGCTGAACACTGAAGCTTTCTTT. Combining the CDR3 with reference TRBV5-1 and TRBJ1-1 gives the whole variable domain KAGVTQTPRYLIKTRGQQVTLSCSPISGHRSVSWYQQTPGQGLQFLFEYFSETQRNKGNFPGRFSGRQFSNSRSEMNVSTLELGDSALYLCASSLALGQLNTEAFFGQGTRLTVV.

This clonotype has only a few counts. This chain joins TRBV12-5 and TRBJ1-2; 9 bases are a match to TRBD1. CDR3 length: 15 residues. Germline-derived CDR1 and CDR2 are LGHNT and FRNRAP. The V and J ends lost 5 bases and 0 bases, in that order; junction bases with no gene match: 4. CDR3 in amino acids: CASGPGQGPNYGYTF. The DNA for the CDR3 is TGTGCTAGTGGTCCCGGACAGGGGCCTAACTATGGCTACACCTTC.

This clonotype was seen repeatedly, ten times or more. V and J are TRBV12-3 or TRBV12-4 and TRBJ2-3; the match to TRBD2 covers 11 bases. The CDR3 sequence is 14 residues long. Trimming at V came to 8 bases and at J to 8 bases, leaving 9 bases not matched to a gene. The CDR3 DNA reads TGTGCCAGCGTCTGGACTAGCGGGTTTCCTACGCAGTATTTT. Amino acids: CASVWTSGFPTQYF.

This clonotype was seen a handful of times. This rearrangement joins TRBV6-1 to TRBJ2-2; the match to TRBD1 covers 8 bases. The CDR3 length is 16 residues. V lost 6 bases, J lost 0 bases, and 6 bases stayed unmatched. Germline CDR1 MNHNS, CDR2 SASEGT. The CDR3 DNA sequence: TGTGCCAGCAGGAAGACAGGGGAAGCGAACACCGGGGAGCTGTTTTTT. This translates into CASRKTGEANTGELFF.

This clonotype was counted at least ten times. This sequence joins TRBV7-8 and TRBJ2-1; no reliable D call. Germline CDR1 reads SGHVS; CDR2 reads FQNEAQ. This CDR3 region has 15 residues. The ends were cut back, 7 bases at V and 3 bases at J, with 16 bases in the middle. DNA of the CDR3: TGTGCCAGCACCCTAGGTGCAGGATTCTACAATGAGCAGTTCTTC. This translates into CASTLGAGFYNEQFF.

The CDR3 region has the DNA TGTGCCTGGGCGGGAGGGCCGGGCTACGAGCAGTACTTC. Its protein is CAWAGGPGYEQYF. This sequence joins TRBV30 and TRBJ2-7, with 9 bases identical to TRBD2. Germline V CDR1 and CDR2: GTSNPN, SVGIG (reference sequence). The junction had 5 bases not matched to a gene; V was cut back by 5 bases and J by 3 bases. The CDR3 is 13 residues long.

This clonotype has just a few counts. The chain joins TRBV18 to TRBJ1-5, with D possibly being TRBD1 (5 bases). V lost 2 bases to trimming and J lost 6 bases, with 5 bases between them. In germline, CDR1 is KGHSH, CDR2 LQKENI. The CDR3 consists of 12 residues. CDR3 region: CASSPRGQPQHF. CDR3 bases: TGTGCCAGCTCACCAAGGGGTCAGCCCCAGCATTTT.

This clonotype has a count of ten or more. The V and J genes are TRBV7-9 and TRBJ2-2; TRBD1 or TRBD2 may be the D gene (6 bases each). Trimming took off 5 bases at V and 5 bases at J, with 18 bases between the two ends. The germline CDR1 and CDR2 sequences are SEHNR and FQNEAQ (reference sequence). This CDR3 is built from 16 residues. In DNA, the CDR3 is TGTGCCAGCAGCCCACCCCCCGGGGGCGGAACCGGGGAGCTGTTTTTT. It yields the protein CASSPPPGGGTGELFF. The whole variable domain, remainder taken from reference TRBV7-9 and TRBJ2-2, is DTGVSQNPRHKITKRGQNVTFRCDPISEHNRLYWYRQTLGQGPEFLTYFQNEAQLEKSRLLSDRFSAERPKGSFSTLEIQRTEQGDSAMYLCASSPPPGGGTGELFFGEGSRLTVL.

Many counts were recorded for this clonotype. The CDR3 sequence is CASSQDSRAEQYF. The CDR3 DNA reads TGCGCCAGCAGCCAAGATTCCCGCGCCGAGCAGTACTTC. The chain has TRBV4-3 and TRBJ2-7; no clear D gene. In germline, CDR1 is LGHNA, CDR2 YSLEER. V lost 0 bases to trimming and J lost 6 bases, with 9 bases between them. The CDR3 is 13 amino acids.

Ten or more counts support this clonotype. The chain couples TRBV29-1 to TRBJ2-2, with 8 bases aligning to TRBD1. The CDR3 has 15 amino acids. Germline assignment: CDR1 SQVTM and CDR2 ANQGSEA. V shed 6 bases, J shed 6 bases, and the junction held 12 bases outside the gene matches. The CDR3 here is CSVRSGTGGSGELFF. CDR3 sequence (DNA): TGCAGCGTGAGATCCGGGACAGGAGGTTCCGGGGAGCTGTTTTTT.